This T cell receptor beta chain was captured in a study of cytotoxic CD8 clonotypes in ibrutinib-treated CLL. Libraries were prepared by immunoSEQ multiplex PCR; TCRdb keeps only in-frame clonotypes and omits some of them. The repertoire holds some 140,000 clones, with around 93% as singletons. The CDR3 length is 14 residues. The V gene lost 2 bases and the J gene lost 4 bases, with 10 bases spanning the gap. In germline, CDR1 is MNHNY, CDR2 SVGAGI (reference sequence). The receptor was isolated from a human donor with chronic lymphocytic leukemia. The chain uses TRBV6-6 and TRBJ2-3; D gene uncertain. The sequences come from PBMCs, collected after 12 months of ibrutinib treatment. The CDR3 coding sequence is TGTGCCAGCAGTTACCCTCCAAACCCAGATACGCAGTATTTT. Translating gives CASSYPPNPDTQYF.